This is a list of T cell receptor beta chains from one sample in a study of T cells in Graves' hyperthyroidism and ophthalmopathy. TCRdb fed the multiplex PCR reads into MiXCR, producing one record per CDR3 protein. Among a few hundred thousand distinct CDR3 sequences listed, 12% to 15% were seen once. Material for sequencing was blood. The receptors shown here come from a woman aged 50 to 65 with Graves' hyperthyroidism that later progressed to Graves' ophthalmopathy. CDR3s include the opening cysteine and the closing phenylalanine or tryptophan. D genes are given only for firm matches. Clone size appears in some rows only: once, few, many, or a class for an expanded clone.

d_gene	len	abundance	v_gene	j_gene	CDR3aa	CDR3nt
TRBD2	16	.	TRBV30	TRBJ2-7	CAWSVLGAGGSYEQYF	TGTGCCTGGAGTGTACTGGGAGCGGGAGGATCCTACGAGCAGTACTTC
.	13	many	TRBV6-1	TRBJ1-1	CASSEAGDTEAFF	TGTGCCAGCAGTGAAGCGGGGGACACTGAAGCTTTCTTT
.	14	.	TRBV19	TRBJ2-3	CASSITPTTDTQYF	TGTGCCAGTAGTATAACACCCACCACAGATACGCAGTATTTT
TRBD1	16	.	TRBV5-6	TRBJ2-5	CASSSAGTEPGGTQYF	TGTGCCAGCAGTTCCGCCGGGACAGAGCCAGGCGGGACCCAGTACTTC
TRBD2	15	many	TRBV5-5	TRBJ2-2	CASSPLGGMTGELFF	TGTGCCAGCAGCCCCTTGGGGGGGATGACCGGGGAGCTGTTTTTT
.	13	.	TRBV29-1	TRBJ2-2	CSVDGRNTGELFF	TGCAGCGTGGACGGGAGGAACACCGGGGAGCTGTTTTTT
.	14	many	TRBV12-3/TRBV12-4	TRBJ2-3	CASSLSGSTDTQYF	TGTGCCAGCAGTTTGAGCGGGAGCACAGATACGCAGTATTTT
.	15	many	TRBV11-2	TRBJ1-6	CASSDETGVGSPLHF	TGTGCCAGCAGCGACGAGACAGGAGTCGGCTCACCCCTCCACTTT
TRBD1	16	many	TRBV6-1	TRBJ2-7	CASSSPRTGGAYEQYF	TGTGCCAGCAGCTCACCCCGGACAGGGGGTGCCTACGAGCAGTACTTC
.	13	.	TRBV29-1	TRBJ2-1	CSATSGRVGGQFF	TGCAGCGCCACGAGCGGAAGGGTGGGGGGGCAGTTCTTC
.	14	many	TRBV3-1	TRBJ1-2	CASSQVRDVYGYTF	TGTGCCAGCAGCCAAGTCAGGGATGTCTACGGCTACACCTTC
TRBD1	13	many	TRBV2	TRBJ1-2	CASSATGGYGYTF	TGTGCCAGCAGTGCGACAGGGGGCTATGGCTACACCTTC
TRBD2	16	many	TRBV5-1	TRBJ2-1	CASSLLPAGGHNEQFF	TGCGCCAGCAGCTTGTTGCCGGCGGGAGGACACAATGAGCAGTTCTTC
.	12	many	TRBV12-3/TRBV12-4	TRBJ2-7	CASSLNRLGQYF	TGTGCCAGCAGTTTAAACCGCCTAGGGCAGTACTTC
TRBD1	16	few	TRBV4-1	TRBJ2-2	CASSLGTGGSDGELFF	TGCGCCAGCAGCCTAGGGACAGGGGGCTCCGACGGGGAGCTGTTTTTT
.	18	many	TRBV6-2/TRBV6-3	TRBJ1-4	CASSPRVSREEANEKLFF	TGTGCCAGCAGTCCTCGGGTCTCTAGGGAGGAGGCTAATGAAAAACTGTTTTTT